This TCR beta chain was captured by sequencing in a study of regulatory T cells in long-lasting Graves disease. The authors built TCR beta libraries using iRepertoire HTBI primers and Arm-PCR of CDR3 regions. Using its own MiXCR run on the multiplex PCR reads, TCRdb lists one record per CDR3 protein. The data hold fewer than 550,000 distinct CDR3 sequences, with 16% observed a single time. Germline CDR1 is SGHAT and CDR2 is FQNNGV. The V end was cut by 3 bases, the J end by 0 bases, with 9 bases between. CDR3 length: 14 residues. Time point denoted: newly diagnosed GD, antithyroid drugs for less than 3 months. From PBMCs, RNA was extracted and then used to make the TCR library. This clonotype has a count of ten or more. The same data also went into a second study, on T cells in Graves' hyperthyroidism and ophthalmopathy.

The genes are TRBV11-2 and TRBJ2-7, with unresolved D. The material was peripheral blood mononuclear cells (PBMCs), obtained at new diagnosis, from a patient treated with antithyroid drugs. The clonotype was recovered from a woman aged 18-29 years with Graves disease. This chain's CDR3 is CASSFMWGSYEQYF. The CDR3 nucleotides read TGTGCCAGCAGCTTCATGTGGGGCTCCTACGAGCAGTACTTC.